This T cell receptor beta chain is drawn from a study of blood T cells in healthy people across ages. Whole-study results and caveats: When set beside aged donors, long-lived donors presented more naive CD4+ cells and higher diversity.

A remark on this clonotype: Its antigen is undetermined.

Trimming took off 1 base at V and 11 bases at J, with 14 bases between the two ends. There are 14 residues in the CDR3. Germline V gene sequence: CDR1 LGHDT, CDR2 YNNKEL (reference sequence). Together with a sample-barcoded 5' primer, a J-beta primer mix was included in a second PCR lasting roughly 7 to 11 cycles. Sequencing of every sample gave 3 million or more CDR3-containing paired-end reads. Each CDR3 protein gets one entry after TCRdb re-called the 5' RACE reads with MiXCR. The table includes 1.6 million or so distinct CDR3 sequences, about 31% detected once. Each sample had at least 6 million PBMCs isolated.

The chain is built from TRBV3-1 and TRBJ2-2, with D perhaps TRBD2 (6 bases). The sequenced material came from blood. The TCR originated in a woman in her thirties in good health. The CDR3 region is CASSQGFGGGELFF. In nucleotides, the CDR3 is TGTGCCAGCAGCCAAGGGTTCGGGGGAGGAGAGCTGTTTTTT.